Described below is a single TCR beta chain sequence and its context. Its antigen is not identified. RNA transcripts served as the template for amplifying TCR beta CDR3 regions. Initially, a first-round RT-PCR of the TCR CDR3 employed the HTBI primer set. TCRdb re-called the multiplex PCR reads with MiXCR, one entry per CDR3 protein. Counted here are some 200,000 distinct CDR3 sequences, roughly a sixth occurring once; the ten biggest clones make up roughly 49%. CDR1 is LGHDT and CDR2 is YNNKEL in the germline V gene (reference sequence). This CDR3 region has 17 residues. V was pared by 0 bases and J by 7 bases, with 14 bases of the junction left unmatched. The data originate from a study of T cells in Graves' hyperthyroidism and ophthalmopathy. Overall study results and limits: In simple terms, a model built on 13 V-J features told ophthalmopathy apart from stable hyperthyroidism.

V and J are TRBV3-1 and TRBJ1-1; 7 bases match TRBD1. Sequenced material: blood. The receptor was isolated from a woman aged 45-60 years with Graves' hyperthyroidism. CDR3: CASSQDRVNAGGDEAFF. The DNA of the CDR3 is TGTGCCAGCAGCCAAGATCGAGTTAACGCAGGGGGGGATGAAGCTTTCTTT.